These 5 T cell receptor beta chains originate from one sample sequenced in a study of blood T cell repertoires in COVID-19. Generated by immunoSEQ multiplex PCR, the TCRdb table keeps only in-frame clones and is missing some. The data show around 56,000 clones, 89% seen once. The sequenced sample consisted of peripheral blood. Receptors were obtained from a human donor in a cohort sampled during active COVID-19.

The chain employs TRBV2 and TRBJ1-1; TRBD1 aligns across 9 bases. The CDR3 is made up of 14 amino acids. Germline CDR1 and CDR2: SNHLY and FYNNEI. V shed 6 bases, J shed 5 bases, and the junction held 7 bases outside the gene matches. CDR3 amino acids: CASRVDRGWTEAFF. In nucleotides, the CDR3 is TGTGCCAGCAGGGTGGACAGGGGCTGGACTGAAGCTTTCTTT.

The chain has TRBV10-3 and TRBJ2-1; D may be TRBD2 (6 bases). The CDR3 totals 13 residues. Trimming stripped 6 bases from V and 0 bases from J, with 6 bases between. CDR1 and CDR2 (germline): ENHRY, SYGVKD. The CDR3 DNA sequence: TGTGCCATCAGCGGGGGCTCCTACAATGAGCAGTTCTTC. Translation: CAISGGSYNEQFF.

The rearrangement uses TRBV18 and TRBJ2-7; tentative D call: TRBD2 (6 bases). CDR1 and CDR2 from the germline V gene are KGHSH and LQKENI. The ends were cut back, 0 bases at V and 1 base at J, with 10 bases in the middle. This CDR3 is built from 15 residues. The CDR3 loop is CASSPPVRGSYEQYF. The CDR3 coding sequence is TGTGCCAGCTCACCACCGGTGCGGGGATCCTACGAGCAGTACTTC.

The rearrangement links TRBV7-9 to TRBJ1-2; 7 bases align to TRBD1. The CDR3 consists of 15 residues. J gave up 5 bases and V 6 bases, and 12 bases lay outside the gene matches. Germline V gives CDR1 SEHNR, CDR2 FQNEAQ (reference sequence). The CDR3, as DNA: TGTGCCAGCAGTCTACGGACAGGACTTGAGTATGGCTACACCTTC. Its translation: CASSLRTGLEYGYTF.

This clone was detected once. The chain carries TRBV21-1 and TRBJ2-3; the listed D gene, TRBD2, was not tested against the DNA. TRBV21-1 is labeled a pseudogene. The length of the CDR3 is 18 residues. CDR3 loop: CASSKDGGGDFSTDTQYF. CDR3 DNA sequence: TGTGCCAGCAGCAAAGACGGCGGGGGCGACTTTAGCACAGATACGCAGTATTTT.